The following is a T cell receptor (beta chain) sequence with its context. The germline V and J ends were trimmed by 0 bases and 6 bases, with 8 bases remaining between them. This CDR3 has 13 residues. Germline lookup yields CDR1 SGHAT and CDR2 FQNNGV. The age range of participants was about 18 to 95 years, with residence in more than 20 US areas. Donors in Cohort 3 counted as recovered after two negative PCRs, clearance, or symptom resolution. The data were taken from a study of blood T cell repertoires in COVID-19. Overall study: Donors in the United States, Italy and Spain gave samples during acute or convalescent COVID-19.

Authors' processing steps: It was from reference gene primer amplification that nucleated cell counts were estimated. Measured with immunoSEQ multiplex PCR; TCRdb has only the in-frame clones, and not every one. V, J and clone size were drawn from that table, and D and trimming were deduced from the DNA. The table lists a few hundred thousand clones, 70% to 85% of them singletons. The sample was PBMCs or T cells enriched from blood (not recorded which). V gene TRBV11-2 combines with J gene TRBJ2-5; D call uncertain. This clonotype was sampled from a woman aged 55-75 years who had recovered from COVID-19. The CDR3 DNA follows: TGTGCCAGCAGCTTAGAAGAGAGAAAGACCCAGTACTTC. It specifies CASSLEERKTQYF.